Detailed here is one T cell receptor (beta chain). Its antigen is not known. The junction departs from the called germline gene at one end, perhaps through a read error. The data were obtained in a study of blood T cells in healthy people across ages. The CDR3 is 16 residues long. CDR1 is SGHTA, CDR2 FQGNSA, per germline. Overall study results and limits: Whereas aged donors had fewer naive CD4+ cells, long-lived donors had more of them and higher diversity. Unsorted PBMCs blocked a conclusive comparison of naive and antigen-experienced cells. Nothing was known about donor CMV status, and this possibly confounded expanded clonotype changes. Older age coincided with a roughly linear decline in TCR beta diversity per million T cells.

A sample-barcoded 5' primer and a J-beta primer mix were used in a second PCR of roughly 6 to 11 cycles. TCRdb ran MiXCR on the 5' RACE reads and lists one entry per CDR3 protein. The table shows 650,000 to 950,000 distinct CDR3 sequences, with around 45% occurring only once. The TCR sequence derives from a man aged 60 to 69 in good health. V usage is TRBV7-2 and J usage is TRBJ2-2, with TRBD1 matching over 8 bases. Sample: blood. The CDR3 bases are TGTGCCAGCAGCACTCGACAGGGGCTAGGAACCGGGGAGTTGTTTTTT. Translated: CASSTRQGLGTGELFF.